This T cell receptor (beta chain) comes out of a study of shared clonotypes between healthy human individuals. As for the study in general: CD4 naive and memory got three plates each, CD8 naive two, CD8 memory one. Findings and limits, study-wide: The authors sampled blood alone, and tissue repertoires likely differ. Clonotypes that were shared across a handful of donors made up about 4.5% of naive CD4 clonotypes.

CD45RO-negative CD8 cells positively selected for CCR7 made up the naive population, which excluded terminally differentiated effector memory CD45RA+ cells. On this clone: Its target is not known.

Germline V gene lookup returns CDR1 SQVTM and CDR2 ANQGSEA. The CDR3 is 16 residues long. With 0 bases clipped from V and 5 bases from J, the junction kept 8 bases outside the gene matches. Genomic DNA from each subset was divided evenly over several immunoSEQ plates. Assay: immunoSEQ multiplex PCR; the TCRdb copy retains only in-frame clones and omits some. This sample has under 1 million clones; around 92% occur once, and the top ten carry around 24%. The chain employs TRBV29-1 and TRBJ2-5; 11 nucleotides agree with TRBD1. The material sequenced was naive CD8+ T cells sorted from blood. The clonotype was recovered from a man in his thirties or forties in good health. The CDR3 coding sequence is TGCAGCGTTGAAGATTGGGGACAGGGGGGGCTGGAGACCCAGTACTTC. This encodes CSVEDWGQGGLETQYF.